The 24 T cell receptor beta chains reported below all come from one sample, sequenced in a study of CD8 T cells in Susac syndrome. A quantity of about 0.45 to 1 ug RNA underwent reverse transcription using random hexamers. MiXCR, run by TCRdb on the immunoSEQ multiplex PCR reads, gives a single entry per CDR3 protein. The profile shows approximately 190,000 distinct CDR3 sequences, approximately 94% of them singletons. Sequencing was performed on CD4+ T cells from PBMCs. These receptors came from a human donor in good health.

Comment on this clonotype: Because it lacks the conserved phenylalanine or tryptophan at the end, this CDR3 is likely a read error. Because the CDR3's place on the DNA is in doubt, the DNA is left out and the CDR3 is given as listed by TCRdb. V is TRBV11-2 and J is TRBJ1-4. CDR1 SGHAT and CDR2 FQNNGV come from the germline V gene. The CDR3 is 10 residues long, ends included. CDR3 sequence reads: CASSLMRSDL.

The V and J genes are TRBV2 and TRBJ2-5; weak D call: TRBD1 (5 bases). CDR1 and CDR2 (germline): SNHLY, FYNNEI. This CDR3 comprises 14 residues. V shed 0 bases and J shed 7 bases, with 12 bases lying between them. Written as DNA, the CDR3 is TGTGCCAGCAGTGAAGCGCAGGGTGAGGCGACCCAGTACTTC. Translation gives CASSEAQGEATQYF.

J is TRBJ1-2 and V is TRBV6-9; D possibly corresponds to TRBD1 (5 bases). Trimming removed 8 bases from V and 4 bases from J, with 11 bases in between. The V gene's germline CDR1 is MNHGY and CDR2 SVAAGI. The CDR3 is 12 residues long. The CDR3 reads CASFEGPYGYTF. The DNA of the CDR3 is TGTGCCAGCTTCGAGGGGCCCTATGGCTACACCTTC.

The chain carries TRBV5-1 and TRBJ2-1; D not resolved. The V end was cut by 0 bases, the J end by 9 bases, with 16 bases between. The CDR3 has 15 residues. Per germline, CDR1 SGHRS and CDR2 YFSETQ. CDR3 sequence reads: CASSLADNTDGEQFF. The CDR3 nucleotides read TGCGCCAGCAGCTTGGCCGACAACACGGACGGTGAGCAGTTCTTC. The full variable domain, completed using reference TRBV5-1 and TRBJ2-1, is KAGVTQTPRYLIKTRGQQVTLSCSPISGHRSVSWYQQTPGQGLQFLFEYFSETQRNKGNFPGRFSGRQFSNSRSEMNVSTLELGDSALYLCASSLADNTDGEQFFGPGTRLTVL.

The J gene is TRBJ1-6, the V gene TRBV5-1, with TRBD1 as a possible D gene (5 bases). CDR1 and CDR2 from the germline V gene are SGHRS and YFSETQ. V was pared by 3 bases and J by 10 bases, with 17 bases between. The CDR3 consists of 15 residues. The CDR3 loop reads CASSSTGTTNSPLHF. In DNA form, the CDR3 reads TGCGCCAGCAGCTCGACCGGGACCACAAACTCACCCCTCCACTTT.

J is TRBJ2-7 and V is TRBV7-9; D is perhaps TRBD1 (5 bases). V was trimmed by 7 bases and J by 3 bases, leaving 16 bases between them. Germline loops: CDR1 SEHNR, CDR2 FQNEAQ (reference sequence). The CDR3 length is 14 residues. DNA for the CDR3: TGTGCCAGCAAGAAGGGGAAAAGGGGCTACGAGCAGTACTTC. This gives the protein CASKKGKRGYEQYF.

This rearrangement joins TRBV7-3 to TRBJ1-6; tentatively, D is TRBD1 (6 bases). The CDR3 length is 15 residues. V was clipped by 3 bases and J by 10 bases, with 16 bases between them. CDR1 and CDR2 (germline): SGHTA, FQGTGA. Here the CDR3 DNA reads TGTGCCAGCAGCTTGTCTGGGGGGGCAGGCTCACCCCTCCACTTT. Amino acids: CASSLSGGAGSPLHF.

The J gene is TRBJ1-2, the V gene TRBV2; 7 bases map to TRBD1. The CDR3 spans 12 residues. The V gene end was trimmed by 8 bases and the J gene end by 5 bases; junction bases not matched to a gene: 5. Germline values: CDR1 SNHLY, CDR2 FYNNEI. This CDR3 reads CASGDSLYGYTF. CDR3 nucleotide sequence: TGTGCCAGCGGGGACAGTCTATATGGCTACACCTTC.

Comments on this clonotype: A junction end diverges from the germline sequence, so it may reflect a read error. The CDR3, as DNA: TGTTCCAGCAGCGGAAAAGGACAGCGATTATACTATGGCTACACCTTC. It codes for CSSSGKGQRLYYGYTF. This chain connects TRBV9 to TRBJ1-2; the D gene is possibly TRBD1 (6 bases). This CDR3 has 16 residues. Germline loops: CDR1 SGDLS, CDR2 YYNGEE.

This chain uses TRBV20-1 with TRBJ2-2; D is uncertain. Trimming cost V 5 bases and J 5 bases, with 6 bases left between them. This CDR3 has 11 amino acids. The germline V gene encodes CDR1 DFQATT and CDR2 SNEGSKA (reference sequence). Here the CDR3 DNA reads TGCAGTGCTGGCCGAACCGGGGAGCTGTTTTTT. This translates into CSAGRTGELFF.

The chain is built from TRBV5-1 and TRBJ1-2; D gene uncertain. CDR3 size: 13 residues. Trimming pared 4 bases from V and 6 bases from J, leaving 13 bases between. CDR1 and CDR2 from the germline V gene are SGHRS and YFSETQ. The CDR3 DNA follows: TGCGCCAGCAGCAGACCGGACCCCAATGGCTACACCTTC. Encoded protein: CASSRPDPNGYTF.

The chain combines TRBV21-1 with TRBJ2-7; the D call TRBD1 from the table was never checked on the DNA. TRBV21-1 represents a pseudogene. The CDR3 loop spans 11 amino acids. CDR3 protein: CASRGRNEQYV. The CDR3 nucleotides read TGTGCCTCCAGGGGGCGGAACGAGCAGTACGTC.

The J gene is TRBJ1-2, the V gene TRBV29-1, with 7 bases matching TRBD1. The V gene end was trimmed by 0 bases and the J gene end by 2 bases; junction bases not matched to a gene: 3. The CDR3 has 14 residues. CDR1 SQVTM and CDR2 ANQGSEA come from the germline V gene. The CDR3: CSVEDLTGNYGYTF. Written as DNA, the CDR3 is TGCAGCGTTGAAGATCTGACAGGGAACTATGGCTACACCTTC.

The V call is TRBV5-4, the J call TRBJ1-6, with 7 bases lining up with TRBD1. The germline V gene has CDR1 SGHNT and CDR2 YYREEE (reference sequence). This CDR3 spans 14 amino acids. V was pared by 1 base and J by 8 bases, with 3 bases of the junction left unmatched. CDR3 amino acids: CASSLKTGDSPLHF. For the CDR3, the DNA is TGTGCCAGCAGCTTGAAAACAGGGGATTCACCCCTCCACTTT.

The gene calls are TRBV7-9 and TRBJ1-4; unclear D gene. V lost 1 base and J lost 8, with 14 bases in between. In germline, CDR1 is SEHNR, CDR2 FQNEAQ (reference sequence). CDR3 length: 15 residues. This CDR3 reads CASSLEGGRHEKLFF. The CDR3 DNA reads TGTGCCAGCAGCTTAGAAGGAGGGAGGCACGAAAAACTGTTTTTT.

The V call is TRBV30, the J call TRBJ2-1; no clear D. CDR1 and CDR2 (germline): GTSNPN, SVGIG (reference sequence). V was shortened by 3 bases and J by 0 bases, with 12 bases between the two germline ends. The CDR3 is 15 residues long. The DNA of the CDR3 is TGTGCCTGGAGCTTGGCGCCTAGCTCCTACAATGAGCAGTTCTTC. Encoded protein: CAWSLAPSSYNEQFF. The whole variable domain, filled in from reference TRBV30 and TRBJ2-1, reads SQTIHQWPATLVQPVGSPLSLECTVEGTSNPNLYWYRQAAGRGLQLLFYSVGIGQISSEVPQNLSASRPQDRQFILSSKKLLLSDSGFYLCAWSLAPSSYNEQFFGPGTRLTVL.

The chain links TRBV2 to TRBJ2-4, with TRBD1 as a possible D gene (5 bases). Per germline, CDR1 SNHLY and CDR2 FYNNEI. The ends were cut back, 2 bases at V and 2 bases at J, with 7 bases in the middle. The CDR3 loop spans 14 amino acids. CDR3: CASSERGSKNIQYF. The CDR3 DNA reads TGTGCCAGCAGTGAAAGGGGCTCCAAAAACATTCAGTACTTC.

V gene TRBV27 combines with J gene TRBJ2-2; 8 bases are shared with TRBD1. The germline V gene has CDR1 MNHEY and CDR2 SMNVEV (reference sequence). The CDR3 covers 15 residues. The V and J ends lost 2 bases and 5 bases, in that order; junction bases with no gene match: 4. CDR3 amino acids: CASSLQGAWTGELFF. The CDR3 bases are TGTGCCAGCAGTTTACAGGGGGCATGGACCGGGGAGCTGTTTTTT.

This clonotype was counted a single time. V is TRBV30 and J is TRBJ1-2, with D unresolved. V was cut by 4 bases and J by 8 bases, with 17 bases left in between. Germline V gene data show CDR1 as GTSNPN and CDR2 as SVGIG (reference sequence). The CDR3 runs to 13 residues. CDR3 DNA: TGTGCCTGGAAGACGAGGGAGCGGACCGGCTACACCTTC. It codes for CAWKTRERTGYTF.

The gene calls are TRBV7-3 and TRBJ2-2; 11 bases agree with TRBD2. V trimming: 1 base; J trimming: 0 bases; junction bases outside the gene matches: 7. Germline CDR1 and CDR2: SGHTA and FQGTGA. The CDR3 has 19 residues. The CDR3 coding sequence is TGTGCCAGCAGCTTAAGGCCTAGCGGGGGGTTCGCGAACACCGGGGAGCTGTTTTTT. Translation: CASSLRPSGGFANTGELFF.

CDR3 sequence: CASTRTGSVYEQYF. CDR3 in DNA: TGTGCCAGCACCAGGACAGGTTCCGTGTACGAGCAGTACTTC. This chain links TRBV27 with TRBJ2-7, with 7 bases matching TRBD1. The V segment lost 7 bases and the J segment 4 bases; nucleotides outside the gene matches: 10. CDR3 size: 14 residues. Germline CDR1 and CDR2: MNHEY and SMNVEV (reference sequence).

This clonotype was detected a few times. The chain is built from TRBV7-9 and TRBJ2-6; tentative D call: TRBD2 (6 bases). Germline V CDR1 and CDR2: SEHNR, FQNEAQ (reference sequence). V was cut by 6 bases and J by 0 bases, with 9 bases left in between. This CDR3 comprises 15 residues. The chain's CDR3 is CASSRGSSGANVLTF. Here the CDR3 DNA reads TGTGCCAGCAGTCGGGGGAGCTCTGGGGCCAACGTCCTGACTTTC.

The J gene is TRBJ1-1, the V gene TRBV6-2 or TRBV6-3; 7 bases match TRBD1. Trimming removed 5 bases from V and 4 bases from J; junction bases left unmatched: 13. Per the germline V gene, CDR1 is MNHEY and CDR2 is SVGEGT. The length of the CDR3 is 16 residues. The CDR3 region is CASSTDRARVSTEAFF. Written as DNA, the CDR3 is TGTGCCAGCAGTACCGACAGGGCTAGAGTGAGCACTGAAGCTTTCTTT.

The chain is built from TRBV20-1 and TRBJ2-7, with D possibly being TRBD2 (5 bases). Germline assignment: CDR1 DFQATT and CDR2 SNEGSKA (reference sequence). The CDR3 is made up of 14 amino acids. Trimming left V 0 bases short and J 2 bases short, with 11 bases between. The CDR3 reads CSARDLGVAYEQYV. The CDR3 DNA reads TGCAGTGCTAGAGATCTCGGGGTAGCCTACGAGCAGTACGTC.